The entry below gives a single T cell receptor (beta chain) sequence along with its context. Trimming shortened V by 6 bases and J by 4 bases, and 14 bases separated the two germline ends. Germline V gene sequence: CDR1 MGHDK, CDR2 SYGVNS. CDR3 length: 14 residues. The data are from a study of patients and donors after allogeneic stem cell transplantation. In TCRdb, the RT-PCR reads were re-called with MiXCR into one record per CDR3 protein. The sample has tens of thousands of distinct CDR3 sequences; less than 30% are singletons. This TCR derives from a human donor who was either an allogeneic HSCT recipient or a stem cell or donor lymphocyte infusion donor (not recorded which). It is not recorded whose cells these are; they may come from a transplant donor. The chain uses TRBV25-1 and TRBJ2-3; unclear D gene. Sequencing was performed on blood, either unsorted or a sorted T cell fraction (not recorded which). The CDR3 nucleotides read TGTGCCAGCAGCCTAGACCGATCCTCAGATACGCAGTATTTT. This translates into CASSLDRSSDTQYF.